The rows below give T cell receptor beta chains drawn from one sample of a study of cytomegalovirus exposure and HLA in healthy donors. Generated by immunoSEQ multiplex PCR, the TCRdb table keeps only in-frame clones and is missing some. This table holds approximately 100,000 clones, 77% found once. The sample consisted of PBMCs. These TCRs come from a man aged 40-49 years in good health and CMV-seropositive. CDR3s include the opening cysteine and the closing phenylalanine or tryptophan. The order of the fields is V gene, D gene, clone size, J gene, CDR3 protein, CDR3 DNA. A D gene is named only where the DNA matches it firmly. A row's size may be missing; if present it is once, few, many or a size class.

V gene: TRBV4-1
D gene: .
clone size: .
J gene: TRBJ2-1
CDR3 protein: CASSQEALNEQFF
CDR3 DNA: TGCGCCAGCAGCCAAGAAGCGCTCAATGAGCAGTTCTTC

V gene: TRBV20-1
D gene: .
clone size: once
J gene: TRBJ1-2
CDR3 protein: CSAPRGTGYTF
CDR3 DNA: TGCAGTGCCCCGCGGGGGACTGGCTACACCTTC

V gene: TRBV18
D gene: .
clone size: .
J gene: TRBJ2-5
CDR3 protein: CASSDPPGVETQYF
CDR3 DNA: TGTGCCAGCTCGGACCCCCCGGGGGTGGAGACCCAGTACTTC

V gene: TRBV18
D gene: TRBD2
clone size: .
J gene: TRBJ2-1
CDR3 protein: CASSPILAGAVGNEQFF
CDR3 DNA: TGTGCCAGCTCACCAATACTAGCGGGGGCCGTTGGCAATGAGCAGTTCTTC

V gene: TRBV18
D gene: .
clone size: .
J gene: TRBJ2-3
CDR3 protein: CASSPSADLSDTQYF
CDR3 DNA: TGTGCCAGCTCACCGTCGGCAGACTTATCAGATACGCAGTATTTT

V gene: TRBV7-2
D gene: .
clone size: .
J gene: TRBJ2-7
CDR3 protein: CASSLGRGRSSYEQYF
CDR3 DNA: TGTGCCAGCAGCTTAGGTCGCGGGCGGAGCTCCTACGAGCAGTACTTC

V gene: TRBV7-9
D gene: .
clone size: .
J gene: TRBJ1-2
CDR3 protein: CASSLDIDPRGYGYTF
CDR3 DNA: TGTGCCAGCAGCTTAGATATCGACCCTCGGGGCTATGGCTACACCTTC

V gene: TRBV2
D gene: TRBD1
clone size: .
J gene: TRBJ2-1
CDR3 protein: CASSTPGQSSYNEQFF
CDR3 DNA: TGTGCCAGCAGTACCCCGGGACAGAGCTCCTACAATGAGCAGTTCTTC

V gene: TRBV12-5
D gene: TRBD1
clone size: .
J gene: TRBJ2-1
CDR3 protein: CASGLGGTGGRDEQFF
CDR3 DNA: TGTGCTAGTGGTTTGGGAGGGACAGGGGGCAGGGATGAGCAGTTCTTC

V gene: TRBV5-1
D gene: TRBD2
clone size: .
J gene: TRBJ2-4
CDR3 protein: CASSLNAGVKNIQYF
CDR3 DNA: TGCGCCAGCAGCTTGAATGCGGGGGTCAAAAACATTCAGTACTTC

V gene: TRBV4-1
D gene: TRBD2
clone size: .
J gene: TRBJ2-4
CDR3 protein: CASSRAGLTLAKNIQYF
CDR3 DNA: TGCGCCAGCAGCCGAGCGGGACTGACTCTAGCCAAAAACATTCAGTACTTC

V gene: TRBV5-6
D gene: TRBD1
clone size: .
J gene: TRBJ1-6
CDR3 protein: CASSSGGFGSPLHF
CDR3 DNA: TGTGCCAGCAGCTCAGGGGGATTCGGTTCACCCCTCCACTTT

V gene: TRBV28
D gene: TRBD1
clone size: .
J gene: TRBJ1-4
CDR3 protein: CASTLRDRGGEKLFF
CDR3 DNA: TGTGCCAGCACCCTCCGGGACAGGGGAGGGGAAAAACTGTTTTTT